The T cell receptor (beta chain) described here comes from a study of blood T cell repertoires in COVID-19. Turning to the study itself: The United States, Italy and Spain supplied acute and convalescent COVID-19 samples.

Clones were read by immunoSEQ multiplex PCR, and TCRdb kept only the in-frame ones, dropping some. The table has around 300,000 clones, roughly 91% seen once; the top ten hold around 9%. Trimming stripped 2 bases from V and 0 bases from J, with 7 bases between. The CDR3 loop spans 14 amino acids. In germline, CDR1 is KGHDR, CDR2 SFDVKD. Assignments of participants to cohorts depended upon their own reported clinical history. Donors in Cohort 3 who had recovered were those with two negative PCRs, healthcare professional clearance, or resolution of their symptoms. This clone came up once. V gene TRBV24-1 combines with J gene TRBJ2-7; D unresolved. Sequenced sample: PBMCs or T cells enriched from blood (not recorded which). This sequence was found in a woman in her thirties who had recovered from COVID-19. The CDR3 region has the DNA TGTGCCACCAGTGATTCAGGAACCTCCTACGAGCAGTACTTC. It is translated as CATSDSGTSYEQYF.